This TCR beta chain was sequenced for a study of cytomegalovirus exposure and HLA in healthy donors. Trimming removed 5 bases at V and 2 bases at J, with 12 bases between. Germline assignment: CDR1 MNHEY and CDR2 SMNVEV (reference sequence). The CDR3 is 14 amino acids. PCR was performed using 60 Vbeta and 13 Jbeta primers. Generated by immunoSEQ multiplex PCR, the TCRdb table keeps only in-frame clones and is missing some. This table has 85,000 to 100,000 clones, about 80% appearing once. The chain links TRBV27 to TRBJ2-5; D call uncertain. The sequence derives from a female donor in good health and CMV-seropositive. Sequenced: PBMCs. The CDR3 region has the DNA TGTGCCAGCAGTCCCCCCGGAGTTCAAGAGACCCAGTACTTC. It yields the protein CASSPPGVQETQYF.